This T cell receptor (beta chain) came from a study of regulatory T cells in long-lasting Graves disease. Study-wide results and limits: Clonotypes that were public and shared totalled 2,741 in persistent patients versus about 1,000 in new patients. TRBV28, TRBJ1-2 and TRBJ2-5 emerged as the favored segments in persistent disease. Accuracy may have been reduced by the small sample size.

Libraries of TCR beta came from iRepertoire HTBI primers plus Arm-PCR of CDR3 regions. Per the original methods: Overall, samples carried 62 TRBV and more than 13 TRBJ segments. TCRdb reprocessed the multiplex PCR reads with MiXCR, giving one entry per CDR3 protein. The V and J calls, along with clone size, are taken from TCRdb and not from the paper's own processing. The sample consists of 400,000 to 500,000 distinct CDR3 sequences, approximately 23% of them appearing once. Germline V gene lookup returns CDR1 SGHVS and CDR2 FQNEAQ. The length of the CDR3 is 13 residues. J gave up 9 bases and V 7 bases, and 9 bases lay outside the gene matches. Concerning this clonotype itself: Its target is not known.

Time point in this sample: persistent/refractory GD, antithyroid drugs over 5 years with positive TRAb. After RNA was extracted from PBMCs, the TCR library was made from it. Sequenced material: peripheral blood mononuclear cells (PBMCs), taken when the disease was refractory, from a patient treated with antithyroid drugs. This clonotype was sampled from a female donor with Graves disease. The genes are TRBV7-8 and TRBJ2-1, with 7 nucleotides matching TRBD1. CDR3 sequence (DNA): TGTGCCAGCAACCAAGACAGGGTACGTGAGCAGTTCTTC. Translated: CASNQDRVREQFF.